The 28 T cell receptor beta chains given below trace back to one sample, sequenced in a study of radiation and T cells in renal cell carcinoma. Time point denoted: blood 2 weeks post-SBRT. Documented treatment: 15 Gy SBRT to primary tumor, nephrectomy 4 weeks later. The table came from immunoSEQ multiplex PCR; TCRdb's copy has only in-frame clones and leaves some out. The sample yields about 130,000 clones, approximately 78% seen once. The sequencing here drew on blood, taken from a patient whose treatment included radiotherapy and nephrectomy. These receptors came from a woman aged 55-75 years with renal cell carcinoma.

This chain uses TRBV9 with TRBJ2-7; the D gene is possibly TRBD2 (6 bases). Per germline, CDR1 SGDLS and CDR2 YYNGEE. Trimming pared 4 bases from V and 3 bases from J, leaving 20 bases between. The CDR3 runs 16 residues. CDR3 in amino acids: CASSSERGVRGYEQYF. The DNA for the CDR3 is TGTGCCAGCAGCTCAGAGAGAGGGGTGCGGGGCTACGAGCAGTACTTC.

V and J are TRBV27 and TRBJ2-7; either TRBD1 or TRBD2 may fit D (7 bases each). This CDR3 has 13 residues. Trimming left V 8 bases short and J 3 bases short, with 14 bases between. Germline V CDR1 and CDR2: MNHEY, SMNVEV (reference sequence). CDR3 amino acids: CASGLDRVYEQYF. The CDR3 nucleotides are TGTGCCAGCGGACTAGACAGGGTCTACGAGCAGTACTTC.

The rearrangement uses TRBV18 and TRBJ1-1; TRBD1 is a possible D gene (5 bases). Germline-derived CDR1 and CDR2 are KGHSH and LQKENI. This CDR3 spans 12 amino acids. V lost 4 bases and J lost 4, with 7 bases in between. This chain's CDR3 is CASSLQGTEAFF. The DNA of the CDR3 is TGTGCCAGCTCACTCCAGGGCACTGAAGCTTTCTTT.

This chain uses TRBV9 with TRBJ2-3; D remains unclear. This CDR3 is 13 amino acids long. In germline, CDR1 is SGDLS, CDR2 YYNGEE. Trimming left V 5 bases short and J 9 bases short, with 16 bases between. The CDR3 nucleotides read TGTGCCAGCAGGCCCGATGCCTTAGGGACGCAGTATTTT. It is translated as CASRPDALGTQYF.

This clone appeared once. The chain has TRBV30 and TRBJ1-2; weak D call: TRBD1 (5 bases). CDR1 and CDR2 (germline): GTSNPN, SVGIG (reference sequence). V lost 2 bases to trimming and J lost 5 bases, with 15 bases between them. The CDR3 totals 14 residues. In DNA, the CDR3 is TGTGCCTGGAGTCAATTGGGGGTTAGGTATGGCTACACCTTC. Translating it yields CAWSQLGVRYGYTF.

This chain connects TRBV9 to TRBJ2-2; TRBD2 aligns across 7 bases. J gave up 7 bases and V 2 bases, and 11 bases lay outside the gene matches. The CDR3 totals 16 residues. Germline CDR1 is SGDLS and CDR2 is YYNGEE. The CDR3 region has the DNA TGTGCCAGCAGCGTGGGGGTAGCGGGCACATACGGGGAGCTGTTTTTT. Translation: CASSVGVAGTYGELFF.

V gene TRBV30 combines with J gene TRBJ2-2; maybe TRBD1 (5 bases). The germline V gene encodes CDR1 GTSNPN and CDR2 SVGIG (reference sequence). The CDR3 spans 15 residues. V was trimmed by 5 bases and J by 0 bases, leaving 13 bases between them. The CDR3, as DNA: TGTGCCTGGGAACCGACAGTTTCGAACACCGGGGAGCTGTTTTTT. Encoded protein: CAWEPTVSNTGELFF. Looking up the rest from reference TRBV30 and TRBJ2-2 gives the full variable domain: SQTIHQWPATLVQPVGSPLSLECTVEGTSNPNLYWYRQAAGRGLQLLFYSVGIGQISSEVPQNLSASRPQDRQFILSSKKLLLSDSGFYLCAWEPTVSNTGELFFGEGSRLTVL.

The rearrangement joins TRBV4-1 to TRBJ2-5; 12 bases are a match to TRBD1. The J call may be incorrect, as the DNA end agrees better with TRBJ2-7. This CDR3 contains 17 residues. Germline V gene sequence: CDR1 MGHRA, CDR2 YSYEKL. The DNA for the CDR3 is TGCGCCAGCAGCCAAGATTGGGGACAGGGGGCCGCCTACGAGCAGTACTTC. Translation: CASSQDWGQGAAYEQYF.

The chain carries TRBV19 and TRBJ1-5; possible D gene TRBD1, 6 bases. This CDR3 spans 15 amino acids. V was pared by 5 bases and J by 2 bases, with 13 bases between. Germline V gene lookup returns CDR1 LNHDA and CDR2 SQIVND (reference sequence). In nucleotides, the CDR3 is TGTGCCAGTAGTGCCCCCAGGGGCGGCAATCAGCCCCAGCATTTT. Translated, it gives CASSAPRGGNQPQHF.

V gene TRBV6-1 combines with J gene TRBJ1-3; no firm D call. Germline CDR1 reads MNHNS; CDR2 reads SASEGT. This CDR3 comprises 16 residues. Trimming took off 3 bases at V and 0 bases at J, with 12 bases between the two ends. CDR3 loop: CASSEGFGTSGNTIYF. The CDR3 nucleotides read TGTGCCAGCAGTGAGGGGTTTGGCACCTCTGGAAACACCATATATTTT.

The chain is built from TRBV7-2 and TRBJ2-3; D unclear. The germline CDR1 and CDR2 sequences are SGHTA and FQGNSA. Between the trimmed V and J ends, which lost 5 bases and 0 bases, there was a span of 12 bases. CDR3 length: 15 amino acids. In DNA, the CDR3 is TGTGCCAGCAGCCTACAAAGAACTAGCACAGATACGCAGTATTTT. Amino acid sequence: CASSLQRTSTDTQYF.

As regards this clone: The sample has other DNA sequences that encode this CDR3 too. CDR3 DNA sequence: TGCGCCAGCAGCTTGGACGGGACGGGCAATCAGCCCCAGCATTTT. Amino acids: CASSLDGTGNQPQHF. The rearrangement links TRBV5-1 to TRBJ1-5, with a weak D call TRBD1 (5 bases). The CDR3 contains 15 residues. Trimming took off 0 bases at V and 2 bases at J, with 9 bases between the two ends. Germline V gene sequence: CDR1 SGHRS, CDR2 YFSETQ.

The chain has TRBV9 and TRBJ1-4; tentative D call: TRBD1 (5 bases). Germline V CDR1 and CDR2: SGDLS, YYNGEE. The CDR3 runs 16 residues. Trimming shortened V by 4 bases and J by 4 bases, and 17 bases separated the two germline ends. The CDR3: CASSSRPTAVNEKLFF. CDR3 coding DNA: TGTGCCAGCAGCTCCCGCCCGACAGCCGTTAATGAAAAACTGTTTTTT.

In its sample, this clone was seen once. The chain has TRBV6-5 and TRBJ2-2; no reliable D call. Germline CDR1 and CDR2: MNHEY and SVGAGI. The length of the CDR3 is 12 residues. V lost 4 bases to trimming and J lost 5 bases, with 5 bases between them. The CDR3, as DNA: TGTGCCAGCAGTTTTGTGACCGGGGAGCTGTTTTTT. Translated, it gives CASSFVTGELFF.

The V call is TRBV20-1, the J call TRBJ2-5; a possible D gene is TRBD2 (5 bases). Germline CDR1 and CDR2: DFQATT and SNEGSKA (reference sequence). The CDR3 contains 11 residues. CDR3 sequence: CSEGSQETQYF. CDR3 sequence (DNA): TGCAGCGAGGGCAGCCAAGAGACCCAGTACTTC.

V and J are TRBV5-4 and TRBJ1-2; 9 positions match TRBD1. This CDR3 comprises 16 residues. Germline lookup yields CDR1 SGHNT and CDR2 YYREEE (reference sequence). Trimming cost V 0 bases and J 1 base; bases outside gene matches: 4. CDR3 sequence (DNA): TGTGCCAGCAGCTTGGATGTGACAGGGGGTAACTATGGCTACACCTTC. Translating gives CASSLDVTGGNYGYTF.

This chain connects TRBV6-1 to TRBJ1-5, with D uncertain. Per germline, CDR1 MNHNS and CDR2 SASEGT. This CDR3 region has 17 residues. With 2 bases removed from V and 2 bases from J, the gap between germline ends came to 16 bases. CDR3 sequence reads: CASSEWATEIGNQPQHF. In DNA form, the CDR3 reads TGTGCCAGCAGTGAATGGGCTACCGAGATTGGCAATCAGCCCCAGCATTTT.

CDR3 residues: CASSVMGSDTQYF. In DNA, the CDR3 is TGTGCCAGCAGCGTTATGGGGTCTGATACGCAGTATTTT. V usage is TRBV9 and J usage is TRBJ2-3; the D is unclear. This CDR3 has 13 amino acids. CDR1 is SGDLS and CDR2 is YYNGEE in the germline V gene. Trimming pared 2 bases from V and 6 bases from J, leaving 10 bases between.

For this clone: Other DNA sequences from this sample encode an identical CDR3 as well. The chain combines TRBV20-1 with TRBJ2-5; no definite D call. CDR3 length: 10 amino acids. V lost 6 bases and J lost 5, with 7 bases in between. The germline V gene encodes CDR1 DFQATT and CDR2 SNEGSKA (reference sequence). CDR3 in amino acids: CSAARETQYF. CDR3 DNA sequence: TGCAGTGCGGCCCGTGAGACCCAGTACTTC.

The chain employs TRBV6-1 and TRBJ2-7, with D perhaps being TRBD1 or TRBD2 (7 bases each). The V and J ends lost 8 bases and 2 bases respectively, with 16 bases between them. CDR1 and CDR2 (germline): MNHNS, SASEGT. The CDR3 has 14 residues. CDR3 DNA: TGTGCCAGCGCTGACAGGGAGGGGACCTACGAGCAGTACTTC. This sequence encodes CASADREGTYEQYF.

The rearrangement uses TRBV6-5 and TRBJ2-7; D perhaps matches TRBD2 (6 bases). Germline V gene sequence: CDR1 MNHEY, CDR2 SVGAGI. The CDR3 length is 14 residues. Deletions cut 0 bases from V and 5 bases from J, with 11 bases between. The CDR3 coding sequence is TGTGCCAGCAGTTACTCGAGGAGGGACCACGAGCAGTACTTC. Translated, it gives CASSYSRRDHEQYF.

The chain links TRBV14 to TRBJ2-2; D unclear. The CDR3 contains 14 residues. Germline V gives CDR1 SGHDN, CDR2 FVKESK. The V end was cut by 4 bases, the J end by 1 base, with 7 bases between. The CDR3 sequence is CASSLTGNTGELFF. For the CDR3, the DNA is TGTGCCAGCAGCCTGACGGGGAACACCGGGGAGCTGTTTTTT.

The rearrangement uses TRBV6-1 and TRBJ1-5; D gene uncertain. The CDR3 covers 14 residues. Trimming removed 0 bases from V and 5 bases from J, with 8 bases in between. Germline CDR1 MNHNS, CDR2 SASEGT. CDR3 sequence reads: CASSEATGDQPQHF. The CDR3 nucleotides read TGTGCCAGCAGTGAAGCAACGGGAGATCAGCCCCAGCATTTT.

The chain links TRBV7-2 to TRBJ2-3; D is unresolved. CDR1 is SGHTA and CDR2 is FQGNSA in the germline V gene. CDR3 length: 12 residues. Trimming left V 4 bases short and J 6 bases short, with 8 bases between. The CDR3 DNA reads TGTGCCAGCAGCTCTTGGGCGGATACGCAGTATTTT. Its translation is CASSSWADTQYF.

This clone was recorded only once. This chain joins TRBV19 and TRBJ2-2; unclear D gene. This CDR3 has 12 residues. Germline assignment: CDR1 LNHDA and CDR2 SQIVND (reference sequence). Trimming stripped 9 bases from V and 6 bases from J, with 11 bases between. CDR3 nucleotide sequence: TGTGCCAGCCCGAGCTGGGCCGGGGAGCTGTTTTTT. It translates to CASPSWAGELFF.

V usage is TRBV16 and J usage is TRBJ1-5, with TRBD1 as a possible D gene (5 bases). Trimming removed 9 bases at V and 3 bases at J, with 15 bases between. The CDR3 extends over 14 amino acids. Germline CDR1 and CDR2: KGHSY and FQNENV. CDR3 sequence reads: CASSPGQYNQPQHF. CDR3 nucleotide sequence: TGTGCCAGTTCACCGGGGCAGTACAATCAGCCCCAGCATTTT.

A few counts support this clone. The chain is built from TRBV6-1 and TRBJ1-2, with TRBD1 identical over 9 bases. Trimming took 5 bases from V and 4 from J; bases not matched to a gene: 8. This CDR3 has 15 amino acids. Germline CDR1 is MNHNS and CDR2 is SASEGT. The CDR3 DNA follows: TGTGCCAGCAGTCGGACAGGGGAAAATGCCTATGGCTACACCTTC. It is translated as CASSRTGENAYGYTF.

J is TRBJ1-1 and V is TRBV7-2, with D maybe TRBD1 (5 bases). The CDR3 has 15 amino acids. V gave up 2 bases and J gave up 3 bases, with 13 bases separating them. Germline CDR1 and CDR2: SGHTA and FQGNSA. The CDR3 DNA follows: TGTGCCAGCAGCTTATGGAGGGTAGGGGACACTGAAGCTTTCTTT. Its translation: CASSLWRVGDTEAFF.